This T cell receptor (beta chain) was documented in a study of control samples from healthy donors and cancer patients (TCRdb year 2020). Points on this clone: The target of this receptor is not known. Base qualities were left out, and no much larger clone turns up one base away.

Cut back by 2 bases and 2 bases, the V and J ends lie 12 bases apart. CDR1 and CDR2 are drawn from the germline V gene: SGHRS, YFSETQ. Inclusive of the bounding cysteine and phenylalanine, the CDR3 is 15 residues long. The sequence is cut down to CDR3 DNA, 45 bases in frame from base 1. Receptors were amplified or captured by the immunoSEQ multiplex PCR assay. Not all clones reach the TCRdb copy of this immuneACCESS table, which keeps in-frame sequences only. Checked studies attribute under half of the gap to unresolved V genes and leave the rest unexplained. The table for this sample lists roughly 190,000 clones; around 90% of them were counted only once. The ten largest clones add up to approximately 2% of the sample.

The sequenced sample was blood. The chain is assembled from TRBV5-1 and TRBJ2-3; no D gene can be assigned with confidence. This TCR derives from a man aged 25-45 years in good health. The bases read TGCGCCAGCAGCTTAGGGTCTTCCAACACAGATACGCAGTATTTT. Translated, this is CASSLGSSNTDTQYF.